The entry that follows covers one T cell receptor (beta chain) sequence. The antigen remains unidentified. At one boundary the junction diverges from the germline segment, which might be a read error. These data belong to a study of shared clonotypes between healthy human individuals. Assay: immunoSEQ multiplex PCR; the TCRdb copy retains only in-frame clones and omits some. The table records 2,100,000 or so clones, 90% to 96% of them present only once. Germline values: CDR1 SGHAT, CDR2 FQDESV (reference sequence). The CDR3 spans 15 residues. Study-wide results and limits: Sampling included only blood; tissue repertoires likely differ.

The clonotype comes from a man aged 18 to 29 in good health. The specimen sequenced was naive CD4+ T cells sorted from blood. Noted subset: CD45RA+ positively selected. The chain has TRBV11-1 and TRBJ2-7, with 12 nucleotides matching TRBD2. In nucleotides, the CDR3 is TGTGCCGGCAGCCCCAGGACTAGCGGGACCCACGAGCAGTACTTC. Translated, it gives CAGSPRTSGTHEQYF.